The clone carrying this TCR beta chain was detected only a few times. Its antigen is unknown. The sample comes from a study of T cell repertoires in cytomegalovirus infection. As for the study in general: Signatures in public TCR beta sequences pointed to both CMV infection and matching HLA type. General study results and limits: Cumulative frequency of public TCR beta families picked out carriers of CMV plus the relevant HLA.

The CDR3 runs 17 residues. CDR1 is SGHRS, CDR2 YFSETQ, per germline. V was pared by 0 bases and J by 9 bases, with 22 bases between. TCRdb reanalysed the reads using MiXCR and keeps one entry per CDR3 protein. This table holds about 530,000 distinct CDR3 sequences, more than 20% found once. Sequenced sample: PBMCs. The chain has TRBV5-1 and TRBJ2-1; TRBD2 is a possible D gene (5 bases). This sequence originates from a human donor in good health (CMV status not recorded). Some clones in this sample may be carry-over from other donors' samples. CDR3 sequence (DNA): TGCGCCAGCAGCTTGGAGCGGAGCGCCACGTGGCGCCCTGAGCAGTTCTTC. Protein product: CASSLERSATWRPEQFF.